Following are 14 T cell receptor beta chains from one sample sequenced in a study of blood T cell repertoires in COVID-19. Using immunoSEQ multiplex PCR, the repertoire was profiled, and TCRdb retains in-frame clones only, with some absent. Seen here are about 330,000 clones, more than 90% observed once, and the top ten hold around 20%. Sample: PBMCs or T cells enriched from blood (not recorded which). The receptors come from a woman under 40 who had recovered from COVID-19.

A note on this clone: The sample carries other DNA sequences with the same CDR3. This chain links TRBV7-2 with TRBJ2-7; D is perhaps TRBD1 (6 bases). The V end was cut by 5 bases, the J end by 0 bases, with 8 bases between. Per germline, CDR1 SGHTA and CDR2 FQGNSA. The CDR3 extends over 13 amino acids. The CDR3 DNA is TGTGCCAGCAGCCCGGACAGCTCCTACGAGCAGTACTTC. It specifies CASSPDSSYEQYF.

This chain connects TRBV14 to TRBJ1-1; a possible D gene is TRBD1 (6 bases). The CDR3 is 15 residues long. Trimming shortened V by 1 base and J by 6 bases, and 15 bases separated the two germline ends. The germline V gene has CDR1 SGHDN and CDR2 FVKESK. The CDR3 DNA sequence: TGTGCCAGCAGCCAAGGACAGGTACGGATCGCTGAAGCTTTCTTT. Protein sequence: CASSQGQVRIAEAFF.

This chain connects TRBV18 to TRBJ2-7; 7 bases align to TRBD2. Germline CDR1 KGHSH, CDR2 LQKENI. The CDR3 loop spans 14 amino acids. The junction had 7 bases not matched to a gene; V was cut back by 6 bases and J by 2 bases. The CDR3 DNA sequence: TGTGCCAGCTCCGGGGGGAGCGGGACCTACGAGCAGTACTTC. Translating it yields CASSGGSGTYEQYF. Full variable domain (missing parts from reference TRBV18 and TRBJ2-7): NAGVMQNPRHLVRRRGQEARLRCSPMKGHSHVYWYRQLPEEGLKFMVYLQKENIIDESGMPKERFSAEFPKEGPSILRIQQVVRGDSAAYFCASSGGSGTYEQYFGPGTRLTVT.

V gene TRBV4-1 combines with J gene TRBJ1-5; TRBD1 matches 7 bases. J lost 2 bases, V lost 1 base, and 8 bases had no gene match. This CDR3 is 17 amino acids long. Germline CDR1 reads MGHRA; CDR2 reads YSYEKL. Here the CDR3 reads CASSQGAGGRRNQPQHF. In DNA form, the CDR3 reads TGCGCCAGCAGCCAAGGAGCAGGGGGTAGGCGCAATCAGCCCCAGCATTTT.

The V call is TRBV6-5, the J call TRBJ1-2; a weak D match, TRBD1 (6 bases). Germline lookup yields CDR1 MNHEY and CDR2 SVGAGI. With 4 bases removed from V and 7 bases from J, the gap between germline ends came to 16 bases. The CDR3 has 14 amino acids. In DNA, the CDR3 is TGTGCCAGCAGTTCAGGGACATTGATATCTGGCTACACCTTC. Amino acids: CASSSGTLISGYTF.

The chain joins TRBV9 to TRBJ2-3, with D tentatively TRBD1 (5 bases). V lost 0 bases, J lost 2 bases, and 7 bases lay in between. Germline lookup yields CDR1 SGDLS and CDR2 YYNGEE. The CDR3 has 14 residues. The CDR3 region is CASSVEGFTDTQYF. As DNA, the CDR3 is TGTGCCAGCAGCGTAGAGGGGTTCACAGATACGCAGTATTTT.

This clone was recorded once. CDR3: CASIHSGTSYNEQFF. The CDR3 nucleotides are TGTGCCAGCATACATAGCGGGACCTCCTACAATGAGCAGTTCTTC. The rearrangement links TRBV28 to TRBJ2-1, with TRBD2 matching over 8 bases. This CDR3 has 15 amino acids. The V gene end was trimmed by 7 bases and the J gene end by 0 bases; junction bases not matched to a gene: 5. Germline V gives CDR1 MDHEN, CDR2 SYDVKM.

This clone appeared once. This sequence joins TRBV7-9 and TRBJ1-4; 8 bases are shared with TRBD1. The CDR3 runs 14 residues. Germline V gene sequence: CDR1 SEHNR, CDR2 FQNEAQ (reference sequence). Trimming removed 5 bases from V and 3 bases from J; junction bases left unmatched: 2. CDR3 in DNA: TGTGCCAGCAGCAACAGGGGGGCTAATGAAAAACTGTTTTTT. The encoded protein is CASSNRGANEKLFF.

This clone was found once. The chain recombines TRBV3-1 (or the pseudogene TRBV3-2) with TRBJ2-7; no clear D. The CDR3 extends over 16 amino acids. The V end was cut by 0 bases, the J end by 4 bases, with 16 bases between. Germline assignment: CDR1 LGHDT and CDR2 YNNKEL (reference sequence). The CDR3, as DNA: TGTGCCAGCAGCCAAGATTCCGGAGTATCGTCGTACGAGCAGTACTTC. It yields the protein CASSQDSGVSSYEQYF.

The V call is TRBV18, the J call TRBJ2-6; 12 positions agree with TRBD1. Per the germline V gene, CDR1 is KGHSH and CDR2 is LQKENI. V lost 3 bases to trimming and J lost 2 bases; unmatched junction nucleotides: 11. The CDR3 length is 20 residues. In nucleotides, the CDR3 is TGTGCCAGCTCACCCAACGCCCCGGGACAGGGGGCAACTGGGGCCAACGTCCTGACTTTC. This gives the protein CASSPNAPGQGATGANVLTF.

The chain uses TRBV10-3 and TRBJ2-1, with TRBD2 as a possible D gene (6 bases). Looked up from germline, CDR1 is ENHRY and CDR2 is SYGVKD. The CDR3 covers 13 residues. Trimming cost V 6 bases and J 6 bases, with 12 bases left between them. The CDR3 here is CAISVMGGNEQFF. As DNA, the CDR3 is TGTGCCATCAGCGTCATGGGGGGCAATGAGCAGTTCTTC.

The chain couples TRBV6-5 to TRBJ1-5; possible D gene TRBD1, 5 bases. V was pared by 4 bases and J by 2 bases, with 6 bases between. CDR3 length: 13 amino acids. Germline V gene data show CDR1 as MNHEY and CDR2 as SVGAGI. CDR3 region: CASSWGGNQPQHF. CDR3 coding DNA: TGTGCCAGCAGTTGGGGGGGCAATCAGCCCCAGCATTTT.

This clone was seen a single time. CDR3: CASSRFGQGSYEQYF. CDR3 sequence (DNA): TGTGCCAGCAGCCGCTTTGGGCAAGGATCCTACGAGCAGTACTTC. The gene calls are TRBV7-9 and TRBJ2-7; D unresolved. CDR3 size: 15 residues. Germline V lookup: CDR1 SEHNR, CDR2 FQNEAQ (reference sequence). The ends were cut back, 5 bases at V and 1 base at J, with 15 bases in the middle.

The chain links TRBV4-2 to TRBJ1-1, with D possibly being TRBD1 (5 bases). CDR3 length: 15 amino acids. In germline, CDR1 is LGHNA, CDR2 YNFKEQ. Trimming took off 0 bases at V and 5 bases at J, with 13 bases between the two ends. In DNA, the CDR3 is TGTGCCAGCAGCCAAGATCTGGGGGGATCAACTGAAGCTTTCTTT. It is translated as CASSQDLGGSTEAFF.